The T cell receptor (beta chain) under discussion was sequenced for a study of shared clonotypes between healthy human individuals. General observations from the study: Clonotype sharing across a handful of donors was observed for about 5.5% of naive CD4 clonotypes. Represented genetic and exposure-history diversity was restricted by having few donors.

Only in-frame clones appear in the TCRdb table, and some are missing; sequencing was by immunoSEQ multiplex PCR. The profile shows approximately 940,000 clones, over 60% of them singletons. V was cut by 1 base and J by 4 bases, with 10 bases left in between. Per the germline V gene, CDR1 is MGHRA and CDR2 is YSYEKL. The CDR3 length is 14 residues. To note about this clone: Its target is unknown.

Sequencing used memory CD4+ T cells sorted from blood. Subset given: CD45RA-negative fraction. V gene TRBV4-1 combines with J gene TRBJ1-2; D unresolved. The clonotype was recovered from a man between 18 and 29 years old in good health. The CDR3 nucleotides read TGCGCCAGCAGCCAAGGCCCCGCGAGCTATGGCTACACCTTC. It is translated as CASSQGPASYGYTF.